The 25 T cell receptor beta chains in this list originate from one sample, sequenced in a study of beta chain features in type 1 diabetes. Study-wide results and caveats: Type 1 diabetes patients had moderately but significantly shorter TCRB CDR3s in all four CD4+ subsets.

The isolated RNA, all of it, was reverse transcribed, so expressed TCRB transcripts were what got sequenced. Profiled with immunoSEQ multiplex PCR; TCRdb holds only in-frame clones, not every one. The data hold about 180,000 clones, with approximately 8.4% observed a single time. Their antigen targets remain unknown. Sequencing was performed on central memory CD4+ T cells from blood. The receptors stem from a man aged 18 to 29 with type 1 diabetes.

This clone was observed a handful of times. The chain carries TRBV19 and TRBJ2-5, with D perhaps TRBD2 (5 bases). The CDR3 runs to 13 residues. V lost 6 bases, J lost 4 bases, and 12 bases lay in between. Germline CDR1 and CDR2: LNHDA and SQIVND (reference sequence). This CDR3 reads CASSTRGSETQYF. In DNA form, the CDR3 reads TGTGCCAGTAGCACTCGGGGTTCAGAGACCCAGTACTTC.

The rearrangement links TRBV15 to TRBJ1-2; D perhaps matches TRBD1 (5 bases). V lost 1 base and J 3 bases, leaving 15 bases between the germline ends. The germline V gene encodes CDR1 LNHNV and CDR2 YYDKDF (reference sequence). The CDR3 has 16 amino acids. CDR3 loop: CATSRVGGSGDYGYTF. The DNA of the CDR3 is TGTGCCACCAGCAGAGTTGGGGGGAGCGGCGACTATGGCTACACCTTC.

This clone was observed a handful of times. The chain recombines TRBV14 with TRBJ2-2; D remains ambiguous. Trimming took off 4 bases at V and 8 bases at J, with 14 bases between the two ends. Germline V gene lookup returns CDR1 SGHDN and CDR2 FVKESK. The CDR3 sequence is 14 residues long. The CDR3: CASSPRWAGGELFF. The CDR3 nucleotides read TGTGCCAGCAGCCCCCGGTGGGCTGGAGGGGAGCTGTTTTTT. Combining the CDR3 with reference TRBV14 and TRBJ2-2 gives the whole variable domain EAGVTQFPSHSVIEKGQTVTLRCDPISGHDNLYWYRRVMGKEIKFLLHFVKESKQDESGMPNNRFLAERTGGTYSTLKVQPAELEDSGVYFCASSPRWAGGELFFGEGSRLTVL.

The chain links TRBV14 to TRBJ2-1; D not certain. The germline V gene has CDR1 SGHDN and CDR2 FVKESK. The CDR3 runs 15 residues. Between the trimmed V and J ends, which lost 1 base and 2 bases, there was a span of 9 bases. CDR3 nucleotides: TGTGCCAGCAGCCAAGCGCGGAGAGCCTACAATGAGCAGTTCTTC. Protein product: CASSQARRAYNEQFF.

This clone was counted only a few times. The rearrangement links TRBV9 to TRBJ1-1; 9 bases fit TRBD1. This CDR3 spans 12 amino acids. The junction had 4 bases not matched to a gene; V was cut back by 3 bases and J by 10 bases. The germline CDR1 and CDR2 sequences are SGDLS and YYNGEE. The CDR3 DNA reads TGTGCCAGCAGCGGAAACAGGGGGCGAGCTTTCTTT. As protein: CASSGNRGRAFF.

The chain employs TRBV6-6 and TRBJ2-7; 7 bases align to TRBD1. The CDR3 consists of 14 residues. J gave up 2 bases and V 6 bases, and 7 bases lay outside the gene matches. CDR1 is MNHNY and CDR2 is SVGAGI in the germline V gene (reference sequence). The CDR3 nucleotides are TGTGCCAGCAGGGACAGGCAGCGAACCTACGAGCAGTACTTC. Translation gives CASRDRQRTYEQYF.

In its sample, this clone was seen a few times. This chain uses TRBV14 with TRBJ2-5; 7 bases agree with TRBD1. In germline, CDR1 is SGHDN, CDR2 FVKESK. The CDR3 has 14 amino acids. The trim removed 1 base at V and 4 bases at J, leaving 3 bases unmatched. CDR3 protein: CASSQGQGLETQYF. The DNA for the CDR3 is TGTGCCAGCAGCCAAGGACAGGGTCTAGAGACCCAGTACTTC.

Only a few counts were recorded for this clone. The chain employs TRBV2 and TRBJ2-7; 8 bases match TRBD1. CDR1 SNHLY and CDR2 FYNNEI come from the germline V gene. V lost 5 bases, J lost 5 bases, and 2 bases stayed unmatched. This CDR3 comprises 12 residues. CDR3 amino acids: CASSLQGDEQYF. The DNA of the CDR3 is TGTGCCAGCAGTCTACAGGGGGACGAGCAGTACTTC.

The chain uses TRBV5-1 and TRBJ2-3; D perhaps matches TRBD1 (6 bases). With 5 bases removed from V and 15 bases from J, the gap between germline ends came to 28 bases. This CDR3 spans 15 amino acids. The V gene's germline CDR1 is SGHRS and CDR2 YFSETQ. For the CDR3, the DNA is TGCGCCAGCAGGGAAAGACAGGATACTAGTTCCCCGGGATATTTT. This translates into CASRERQDTSSPGYF.

In this sample, this clone turned up a few times. This chain links TRBV27 with TRBJ1-2; 9 nucleotides line up with TRBD1. The junction had 5 bases not matched to a gene; V was cut back by 7 bases and J by 2 bases. Germline CDR1 MNHEY, CDR2 SMNVEV (reference sequence). The CDR3 has 14 residues. This chain's CDR3 is CASTPQGANYGYTF. In DNA form, the CDR3 reads TGTGCCAGCACCCCACAGGGGGCGAACTATGGCTACACCTTC.

This chain joins TRBV2 and TRBJ1-3, with TRBD1 as a possible D gene (6 bases). Trimming removed 4 bases at V and 4 bases at J, with 11 bases between. Germline CDR1 is SNHLY and CDR2 is FYNNEI. The CDR3 has 14 amino acids. CDR3 region: CASSVQGSGNTIYF. The DNA for the CDR3 is TGTGCCAGCAGTGTACAGGGCTCCGGAAACACCATATATTTT.

This clone was recorded a few times. The chain is built from TRBV19 and TRBJ1-2; the D gene is possibly TRBD1 (6 bases). Germline V gene sequence: CDR1 LNHDA, CDR2 SQIVND (reference sequence). V was trimmed by 2 bases and J by 4 bases, leaving 14 bases between them. This CDR3 has 15 residues. Written as DNA, the CDR3 is TGTGCCAGTAGTATATCCCAGGGGACCGTCTATGGCTACACCTTC. It yields the protein CASSISQGTVYGYTF.

This clone appeared a few times. The chain links TRBV27 to TRBJ2-7, with TRBD2 as a possible D gene (5 bases). The CDR3 is 14 amino acids. Trimming stripped 2 bases from V and 4 bases from J, with 12 bases between. Germline loops: CDR1 MNHEY, CDR2 SMNVEV (reference sequence). As DNA, the CDR3 is TGTGCCAGCAGTTTAACTCCCGGCGGGTACGAGCAGTACTTC. Protein product: CASSLTPGGYEQYF.

Only a few counts were recorded for this clone. The chain uses TRBV2 and TRBJ1-2, with D possibly matching TRBD1 (6 bases). The CDR3 covers 13 residues. V lost 3 bases to trimming and J lost 7 bases, with 12 bases between them. Germline CDR1 SNHLY, CDR2 FYNNEI. In DNA, the CDR3 is TGTGCCAGCAGTGACACAGGGCGTCGTGGCTACACCTTC. Translation gives CASSDTGRRGYTF.

The chain uses TRBV28 and TRBJ2-1; 10 bases match TRBD2. The CDR3 runs to 16 residues. Germline assignment: CDR1 MDHEN and CDR2 SYDVKM. Losses at the gene ends were 6 bases for V and 4 bases for J; bases not matched to a gene: 9. CDR3 amino acids: CASSRSGLADYNEQFF. CDR3 coding DNA: TGTGCCAGCAGCCGATCTGGACTAGCGGATTACAATGAGCAGTTCTTC.

The V call is TRBV7-2, the J call TRBJ2-1; D unclear. The CDR3 sequence is 14 residues long. The V gene lost 5 bases and the J gene lost 8 bases, with 16 bases spanning the gap. Germline CDR1 SGHTA, CDR2 FQGNSA. CDR3 bases: TGTGCCAGCAGCCCTCGCAGGTCTCTCCATGAGCAGTTCTTC. Residues: CASSPRRSLHEQFF.

Many counts were recorded for this clone. Other DNA sequences of this sample code for an identical CDR3. CDR3 in DNA: TGTGCCAGCAGCTTTAGCGGGAGTCCCCAAGAGACCCAGTACTTC. Its translation is CASSFSGSPQETQYF. The genes are TRBV5-4 and TRBJ2-5; TRBD2 matches at 9 bases. CDR1 is SGHNT, CDR2 YYREEE, per germline (reference sequence). The V gene end was trimmed by 2 bases and the J gene end by 1 base; junction bases not matched to a gene: 3. The CDR3 spans 15 residues.

This clone turned up a few times. The gene calls are TRBV28 and TRBJ2-1; TRBD2 agrees at 12 bases. There are 17 residues in the CDR3. Germline V gives CDR1 MDHEN, CDR2 SYDVKM. Losses at the gene ends were 4 bases for V and 5 bases for J; bases not matched to a gene: 9. The CDR3 region has the DNA TGTGCCAGCAGTTCGCAGGTAACTAGCGGGAGGAACAATGAGCAGTTCTTC. It translates to CASSSQVTSGRNNEQFF.

This clone was recorded a few times. The genes are TRBV15 and TRBJ2-7; TRBD1 matches 8 bases. The ends lost 3 bases at V and 6 bases at J; junction bases unmatched: 1. The CDR3 has 12 residues. CDR1 LNHNV and CDR2 YYDKDF come from the germline V gene (reference sequence). The CDR3 protein is CATSRDRVEQYF. CDR3 bases: TGTGCCACCAGCAGGGACAGGGTCGAGCAGTACTTC.

In this sample, this clone turned up many times. The chain has TRBV30 and TRBJ2-1; tentatively, D is TRBD2 (5 bases). Trimming took off 0 bases at V and 6 bases at J, with 18 bases between the two ends. Germline V gene lookup returns CDR1 GTSNPN and CDR2 SVGIG (reference sequence). The CDR3 sequence is 16 residues long. The DNA of the CDR3 is TGTGCCTGGAGTGTACCGGTCCGAGGGCTTCGCAATGAGCAGTTCTTC. This translates into CAWSVPVRGLRNEQFF. Looking up the rest from reference TRBV30 and TRBJ2-1 gives the full variable domain: SQTIHQWPATLVQPVGSPLSLECTVEGTSNPNLYWYRQAAGRGLQLLFYSVGIGQISSEVPQNLSASRPQDRQFILSSKKLLLSDSGFYLCAWSVPVRGLRNEQFFGPGTRLTVL.

The chain carries TRBV10-3 and TRBJ1-1, with 9 bases matching TRBD1. This CDR3 region has 13 residues. CDR1 and CDR2 from the germline V gene are ENHRY and SYGVKD. V was clipped by 8 bases and J by 4 bases; unmatched bases: 5. The DNA of the CDR3 is TGTGCCATCGGAACGACAGGGGGCACTGAAGCTTTCTTT. Protein product: CAIGTTGGTEAFF.

The J gene is TRBJ2-3, the V gene TRBV18; TRBD1 aligns across 9 bases. The CDR3 runs to 16 residues. Germline V gives CDR1 KGHSH, CDR2 LQKENI. V was pared by 2 bases and J by 3 bases, with 6 bases of the junction left unmatched. The CDR3 protein is CASSPWGTGTTDTQYF. The CDR3 coding sequence is TGTGCCAGCTCACCATGGGGGACAGGGACGACAGATACGCAGTATTTT.

The gene calls are TRBV15 and TRBJ2-3; 7 nucleotides align to TRBD1. This CDR3 is 13 amino acids long. The junction had 6 bases not matched to a gene; V was cut back by 3 bases and J by 9 bases. Looked up from germline, CDR1 is LNHNV and CDR2 is YYDKDF (reference sequence). CDR3 residues: CATSRGNRGTQYF. The CDR3 nucleotides read TGTGCCACCAGCAGGGGAAACAGGGGAACGCAGTATTTT.

The CDR3 nucleotides read TGTGCCAGCAGCCAGGGGCCAGCGAGGCAAGAGACCCAGTACTTC. The encoded protein is CASSQGPARQETQYF. The V and J genes are TRBV7-9 and TRBJ2-5; maybe TRBD1 (6 bases). V lost 5 bases, J lost 2 bases, and 15 bases lay in between. CDR3 size: 15 residues. In germline, CDR1 is SEHNR, CDR2 FQNEAQ (reference sequence).

In this sample, this clone turned up a few times. J is TRBJ2-7 and V is TRBV5-1; 7 nucleotides match TRBD2. The germline gives CDR1 SGHRS, CDR2 YFSETQ. CDR3 length: 14 residues. J lost 2 bases, V lost 4 bases, and 6 bases had no gene match. The CDR3 DNA is TGCGCCAGCAGCCTCAGGGAGGGGACCTACGAGCAGTACTTC. Its protein product is CASSLREGTYEQYF. Combining the CDR3 with reference TRBV5-1 and TRBJ2-7 gives the whole variable domain KAGVTQTPRYLIKTRGQQVTLSCSPISGHRSVSWYQQTPGQGLQFLFEYFSETQRNKGNFPGRFSGRQFSNSRSEMNVSTLELGDSALYLCASSLREGTYEQYFGPGTRLTVT.